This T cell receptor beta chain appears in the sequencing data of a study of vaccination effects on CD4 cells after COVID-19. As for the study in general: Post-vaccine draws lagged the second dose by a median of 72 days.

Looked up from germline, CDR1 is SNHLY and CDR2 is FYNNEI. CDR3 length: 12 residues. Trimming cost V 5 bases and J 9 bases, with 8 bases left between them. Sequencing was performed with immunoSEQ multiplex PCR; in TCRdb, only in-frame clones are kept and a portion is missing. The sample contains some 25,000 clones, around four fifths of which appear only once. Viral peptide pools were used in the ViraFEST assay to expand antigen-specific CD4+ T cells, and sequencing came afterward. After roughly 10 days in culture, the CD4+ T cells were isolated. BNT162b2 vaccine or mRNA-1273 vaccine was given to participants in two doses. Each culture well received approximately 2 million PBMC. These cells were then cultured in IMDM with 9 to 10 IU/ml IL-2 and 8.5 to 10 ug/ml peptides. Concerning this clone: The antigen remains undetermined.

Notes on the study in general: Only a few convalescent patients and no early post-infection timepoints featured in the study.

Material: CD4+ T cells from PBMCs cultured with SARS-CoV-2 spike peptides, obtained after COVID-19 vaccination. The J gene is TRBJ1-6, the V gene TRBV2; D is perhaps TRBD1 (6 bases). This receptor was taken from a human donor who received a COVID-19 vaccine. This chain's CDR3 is CASSRTVSPLHF. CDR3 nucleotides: TGTGCCAGCAGTAGGACAGTTTCACCCCTCCACTTT.